Listed below are T cell receptor beta chains from one sample, sequenced in a study of human T cells and chemical hapten exposure. TCRdb ran MiXCR on the RACE reads and lists one entry per CDR3 protein. The sample shows about 51,000 distinct CDR3 sequences, approximately 9.8% of them seen only once. The sequences come from whole blood, collected in connection with sensitization to the hapten diphenylcyclopropenone (DPC). These receptors all stem from a woman aged 40 to 50 with alopecia areata. Some clones in this sample may be carry-over from other donors' samples. Both conserved end residues are part of each CDR3. The D gene is left open where the match is weak. Size values are once, few and many counts, or a class for expanded clones, and some rows have none.

D gene	V gene	J gene	clone size	CDR3 DNA	CDR3 protein
NA	TRBV20-1	TRBJ2-5	many	TGCAGTGCTAATAACTTGAAGTACCAAGAGACCCAGTACTTC	CSANNLKYQETQYF
NA	TRBV4-1	TRBJ1-6	NA	TGCGCCAGCAGCACTAACGGGAATTCACCCCTCCACTTT	CASSTNGNSPLHF
NA	TRBV13	TRBJ2-7	many	TGTGCCAGCAGCCCACCGATACCCTATGCCTACGAGCAGTACTTC	CASSPPIPYAYEQYF
NA	TRBV15	TRBJ2-6	NA	TGTGCCACCAGCAGAGTAGGGGGGAAGGCTGGGGCCAACGTCCTGACTTTC	CATSRVGGKAGANVLTF
NA	TRBV11-2	TRBJ2-5	NA	TGTGCCAGCAACTTAGTTGTTGGTGATGCGACCCAGTACTTC	CASNLVVGDATQYF
TRBD1	TRBV18	TRBJ1-1	NA	TGTGCCAGCTCACCCGGGACAGGGGGGGGTGAAGCTTTCTTT	CASSPGTGGGEAFF
TRBD1	TRBV6-1	TRBJ2-3	many	TGTGCCAGCAGTCTCGCTTTCAGGGACAGGAAGAGCACAGATACGCAGTATTTT	CASSLAFRDRKSTDTQYF
TRBD1	TRBV6-2/TRBV6-3	TRBJ2-2	many	TGTGCCAGCACCGGGACAGGACGGACCGGGGAGCTGTTTTTT	CASTGTGRTGELFF
TRBD1	TRBV4-1	TRBJ2-7	NA	TGCGCCAGCAGCCAAGAAGCCGGGACAGGGGGTTCCTACGAGCAGTACTTC	CASSQEAGTGGSYEQYF
TRBD1	TRBV3-1	TRBJ1-1	many	TGTGCCAGCAGCTTTCGACAGGGGGAAGCTTTCTTT	CASSFRQGEAFF
NA	TRBV11-2	TRBJ2-7	many	TGTGCCAGCAGCCCCCGGTTGTACGAGCAGTACTTC	CASSPRLYEQYF
NA	TRBV3-1	TRBJ1-3	few	TGTGCCAGCAGCACCCTTGTAGGGTCTGGAAACACCATATATTTT	CASSTLVGSGNTIYF
NA	TRBV6-2/TRBV6-3	TRBJ1-1	many	TGTGCCAGCAGTTACTCAAGGGCGGCGGTCACTGAAGCTTTCTTT	CASSYSRAAVTEAFF
NA	TRBV5-8	TRBJ1-2	many	TGTGCCAGCAGCTTGAACGGACAGCAAAGCAACTATGGCTACACCTTC	CASSLNGQQSNYGYTF
TRBD2	TRBV30	TRBJ2-5	many	TGTGCCTGGAGGATAGCGGGACCGGAGACCCAGTACTTC	CAWRIAGPETQYF
NA	TRBV7-9	TRBJ1-2	NA	TGTGCCAGCAGCTCCGACATTAGCTTATATGGCTACACCTTC	CASSSDISLYGYTF
NA	TRBV20-1	TRBJ1-6	many	TGCAGTGCTAGTCGTTTCCCAGCCGACGGGCCCCGTTATTCACCCCTCCACTTT	CSASRFPADGPRYSPLHF
NA	TRBV20-1	TRBJ1-1	NA	TGCAGTGCCTTCCGCCAGGGATCGAACACTGAAGCTTTCTTT	CSAFRQGSNTEAFF
TRBD2	TRBV6-2/TRBV6-3	TRBJ2-1	many	TGTGCCAGCAACACGGGGGGGCAATACAATGAGCAGTTCTTC	CASNTGGQYNEQFF
NA	TRBV5-4	TRBJ2-3	many	TGTGCCAGCAGCTTGGCCGGCCAGTATAGCACAGATACGCAGTATTTT	CASSLAGQYSTDTQYF
NA	TRBV6-1	TRBJ1-1	many	TGTGCCAGCAGTTCTCCATTCAGGGTGGTGAACACTGAAGCTTTCTTT	CASSSPFRVVNTEAFF
NA	TRBV6-2/TRBV6-3	TRBJ2-1	many	TGTGCCAGCAGTTGGGGTTTCAACAATGAGCAGTTCTTC	CASSWGFNNEQFF
TRBD2	TRBV24-1	TRBJ2-1	many	TGTGCCACCAGTGATTTGAGTAGCGGGGGGGCTTACAATGAGCAGTTCTTC	CATSDLSSGGAYNEQFF
NA	TRBV29-1	TRBJ1-1	NA	TGCAGCGTTGAAGATTACAGGGAAGCTTTCTTT	CSVEDYREAFF
NA	TRBV12-3/TRBV12-4	TRBJ2-7	many	TGTGCCAGCAGTACCGGGACATCCTACGAGCAGTACTTC	CASSTGTSYEQYF
NA	TRBV5-1	TRBJ1-1	NA	TGCGCCAGCAGCTTGGTCCCAGGGGCGAACACTGAAGCTTTCTTT	CASSLVPGANTEAFF
NA	TRBV3-1	TRBJ2-6	many	TGTGCCAGCAGCCAAGATGGGAGACGAACTGGGGCCAACGTCCTGACTTTC	CASSQDGRRTGANVLTF
NA	TRBV5-1	TRBJ1-6	NA	TGCGCCAGCAGCTCCGTGGGACCGGCTAATTCACCCCTCCACTTT	CASSSVGPANSPLHF
NA	TRBV12-3/TRBV12-4	TRBJ1-5	many	TGTGCCAGCAGTTTTCAAGGGGATTATAGCAATCAGCCCCAGCATTTT	CASSFQGDYSNQPQHF
TRBD1	TRBV28	TRBJ1-1	NA	TGTGCCAGCAGTTCGTTAGGTCCGGGACAGGGAAGAGAAGCTTTCTTT	CASSSLGPGQGREAFF
NA	TRBV24-1	TRBJ2-7	many	TGTGCCACCAGTGATCCAGGATCCGAGCAGTACTTC	CATSDPGSEQYF
TRBD1	TRBV4-3	TRBJ2-6	many	TGCGCCAGCAGCCAAGAGTTGTATCAGGGGGATTCTTCTGGGGCCAACGTCCTGACTTTC	CASSQELYQGDSSGANVLTF
TRBD2	TRBV28	TRBJ2-3	NA	TGTGCCAGCAGCTCACATGGCGGGGGGGAGGTTGGGACGCAGTATTTT	CASSSHGGGEVGTQYF
NA	TRBV12-3/TRBV12-4	TRBJ1-5	many	TGTGCCAGCAGTTTTAACGGGGCTGAAGGGCCCCAGCATTTT	CASSFNGAEGPQHF
TRBD1	TRBV3-1	TRBJ1-2	many	TGTGCCAGCAGCCAGGACAGGGATTCAGTTAACTATGGCTACACCTTC	CASSQDRDSVNYGYTF
NA	TRBV5-6	TRBJ2-2	few	TGTGCCAGCAGCTTCCTCGGGGAGCTGTTTTTT	CASSFLGELFF
TRBD2	TRBV18	TRBJ2-1	NA	TGTGCCAGCTCACCAAGGGCTAGCGGGATTCTCTACAATGAGCAGTTCTTC	CASSPRASGILYNEQFF
NA	TRBV3-1	TRBJ1-2	few	TGTGCCAGCAGCCAAGGGGGTGGCTACACCTTC	CASSQGGGYTF
NA	TRBV2	TRBJ1-1	NA	TGTGCCAGCAGTGGCCAGGCCACTTCGGGCGCTTTCTTT	CASSGQATSGAFF
TRBD1	TRBV10-3	TRBJ1-2	NA	TGTGCCATCAGCGCTGACAGGGGTCACTATGGCTACACCTTC	CAISADRGHYGYTF
TRBD1	TRBV30	TRBJ2-7	few	TGTGCCTGGATCCGGGCAGGGGGCTACGAGCAGTACTTC	CAWIRAGGYEQYF
NA	TRBV4-1	TRBJ2-1	many	TGCGCCAGCAGCGCCCCTGCGGGATACAATGAGCAGTTCTTC	CASSAPAGYNEQFF
NA	TRBV7-9	TRBJ2-7	many	TGTGCCAGCAGCTTACTCTACGAGCAGTACTTC	CASSLLYEQYF
NA	TRBV6-1	TRBJ2-2	many	TGTGCCAGCAGTGTTCGGGCAGGGGATGGAACCGGGGAGCTGTTTTTT	CASSVRAGDGTGELFF
NA	TRBV5-5	TRBJ1-1	NA	TGTGCCAGCAGCTTGGCCAAGGCGGAAGCTTTCTTT	CASSLAKAEAFF
NA	TRBV5-1	TRBJ2-2	many	TGCGCCAGCAGCTTGGTCGCCGGGGCCGGGGAGCTGTTTTTT	CASSLVAGAGELFF
NA	TRBV6-5	TRBJ1-5	few	TGTGCCAGCAGCCAGGACGGAAATCAGCCCCAGCATTTT	CASSQDGNQPQHF
TRBD1	TRBV4-1	TRBJ2-5	NA	TGCGCCAGCAGCCAACCCGGGACAGCGAAAGAGACCCAGTACTTC	CASSQPGTAKETQYF
TRBD2	TRBV7-3	TRBJ2-3	many	TGTGCCAGCAGTCCTGGACTAGCGGGGGGCGCGCAGTATTTT	CASSPGLAGGAQYF